This T cell receptor beta chain was recorded in a study of blood T cells in healthy people across ages. For the second PCR, which ran for about 6 to 12 cycles, a sample-barcoded 5' primer and a J-beta primer mix were used. TCRdb re-called the 5' RACE reads with MiXCR, one entry per CDR3 protein. The data show approximately 800,000 distinct CDR3 sequences, approximately 59% seen once. The germline V gene encodes CDR1 DFQATT and CDR2 SNEGSKA (reference sequence). The V end was cut by 7 bases, the J end by 2 bases, with 10 bases between. This CDR3 is 12 amino acids long. The clonotype comes from a man aged 30 to 39 in good health. Sequencing was performed on blood. The chain has TRBV20-1 and TRBJ2-3; D is perhaps TRBD1 (5 bases). The DNA of the CDR3 is TGCAGTGAGTTAGGGGACACAGATACGCAGTATTTT. It yields the protein CSELGDTDTQYF.